This TCR beta chain comes out of a study of CD8 T cells in ankylosing spondylitis (dated by TCRdb to 2017 to 2019). For the wider study: The study profiled T cell receptor beta repertoires in healthy donors and ankylosing spondylitis patients to find disease-linked TCR variants. In total, the full study cohort was made up of 100 to 140 healthy donors and 25 ankylosing spondylitis patients. Peripheral blood was sampled, and synovial fluid was also collected from ankylosing spondylitis patients. Broader findings and caveats from the paper: A CD8+ phenotype was shown by the disease-linked clones, which were found at relatively low frequencies in peripheral blood. A TCR beta motif of fewer than 10 highly homologous amino acid variants appeared characteristic of blood from ankylosing spondylitis patients. According to the report, matched synovial fluid samples from ankylosing spondylitis patients were significantly enriched for the disease-linked clones. Some TCR beta motif variants had previously been reported in synovial fluid and blood of reactive arthritis patients, which suggested common disease-initiation mechanisms.

For sequencing, an Illumina HiSeq 2500 was employed. TCR beta libraries were prepared by quantitative 5'-RACE with molecular barcodes. The study's processing was this. Disease-linked TCR variants were identified with a new computational method built on a probabilistic model of VDJ rearrangement. TCRdb reprocessed the public reads (quality trimming at Q25 with fastp, clone calling with MiXCR) and kept in-frame beta chains. Rows with one shared CDR3 protein collapse into an entry with the most common genes and DNA. The V and J calls follow TCRdb's processing rather than the paper's. The sample table contains about 190,000 distinct CDR3 sequences; only one count was recorded for over 10% of them. The ten top clones hold approximately 9.9% of the sample. At the junction V is shortened by 5 bases and J by 5 bases, with 22 bases in between. The CDR3 contains 17 residues, cysteine and phenylalanine counted. The sequence is cut down to CDR3 DNA, 51 bases in frame from base 1.

This clonotype was picked up many times. Its specific antigen is unknown. One base away there is no much larger clone; base qualities are not given. The clonotype comes from a female donor with ankylosing spondylitis or in good health (not recorded which). Sequencing was performed on blood, either unsorted or a sorted T cell fraction (not recorded which). The sequence links TRBV12-3 or TRBV12-4 to TRBJ1-5; confidence is insufficient to name the D gene. CDR3 sequence: CASSPRPWQVQDQPQHF. The bases are TGTGCCAGCAGTCCGCGCCCTTGGCAGGTCCAGGATCAGCCCCAGCATTTT.